The clone carrying this TCR beta chain came up a few times. As yet, its antigen is unknown. The germline V and J ends were trimmed by 4 bases and 4 bases, with 17 bases remaining between them. This CDR3 region has 14 residues. Germline V CDR1 and CDR2: DFQATT, SNEGSKA (reference sequence). The record originates from a study of identical twins. General study results and limits: The models systematically underestimated how much out-of-frame TCR alpha was shared in monozygotic twins.

TCRdb analysed the 5' RACE reads with MiXCR anew, one entry per CDR3 protein. The table has 250,000 to 300,000 distinct CDR3 sequences, around 8.8% seen once. This sample was shared with a second study, whose subject was yellow fever vaccine responses in identical twins.

The sequence was collected from a woman aged 18-29 years in good health. Material: CD8+ T cells sorted from blood. The rearrangement joins TRBV20-1 to TRBJ2-7, with TRBD1 as a possible D gene (6 bases). Here the CDR3 reads CSATVAGENYEQYF. CDR3 sequence (DNA): TGCAGTGCTACAGTAGCAGGGGAAAATTACGAGCAGTACTTC.